This T cell receptor (beta chain) was obtained from a study of CD8 T cells in ankylosing spondylitis. Between the trimmed V and J ends, which lost 5 bases and 8 bases, there was a span of 11 bases. Germline CDR1 reads SGHRS; CDR2 reads YFSETQ. The CDR3 contains 12 residues. This clonotype was seen a handful of times. Its antigen is still unknown. Notes on the study in general: According to the report, clones linked to the disease were significantly enriched in matched synovial fluid samples taken from ankylosing spondylitis patients. There was a TCR beta motif, made of several highly homologous variants, that appeared characteristic of ankylosing spondylitis blood.

Each CDR3 protein is one row after TCRdb ran MiXCR on the 5' RACE reads. The repertoire has 300,000 to 350,000 distinct CDR3 sequences, about a fifth of them found once; the top ten carry about 4%. This receptor was taken from a female donor with ankylosing spondylitis or in good health (not recorded which). The sequencing input was blood, either unsorted or a sorted T cell fraction (not recorded which). V and J are TRBV5-1 and TRBJ2-1, with D unclear. For the CDR3, the DNA is TGCGCCAGCAGTAGGGTTGAGGATGAGCAGTTCTTC. Translating gives CASSRVEDEQFF.